A single sample is the source of the 20 T cell receptor beta chains below, sequenced in a study of T cell responses to AZD1222 COVID-19 vaccine. Repertoires were generated with immunoSEQ multiplex PCR, while TCRdb's copy carries only in-frame clones and drops some. The top ten clones hold 4% to 5.5% of a sample with about 160,000 clones, roughly 94% of them seen once. The material sequenced was peripheral blood, taken on day 0 of MenACWY control vaccination. Receptor source: an adult in good health.

CDR3 nucleotide sequence: TGTGCCAGCAGCGTAATAGGGGAAGGGGGGACTGAAGCTTTCTTT. This encodes CASSVIGEGGTEAFF. The chain carries TRBV7-6 and TRBJ1-1; possible D gene TRBD1, 6 bases. V was cut by 5 bases and J by 5 bases, with 18 bases left in between. The CDR3 contains 15 residues. Germline V lookup: CDR1 SGHVS, CDR2 FNYEAQ.

This chain uses TRBV27 with TRBJ1-1; D may be TRBD1 (5 bases). Trimming pared 4 bases from V and 11 bases from J, leaving 17 bases between. Germline-derived CDR1 and CDR2 are MNHEY and SMNVEV (reference sequence). The CDR3 consists of 13 residues. CDR3 sequence (DNA): TGTGCCAGCAGTTCGACCCCCCCCTGGGGCGCTTTCTTT. The encoded protein is CASSSTPPWGAFF.

Written as DNA, the CDR3 is TGTGCCAGCAGCGTGGGACTAGCGGGAGTGGGTCCCGGGGAGCTGTTTTTT. It translates to CASSVGLAGVGPGELFF. This rearrangement joins TRBV9 to TRBJ2-2, with 14 bases identical to TRBD2. V trimming: 2 bases; J trimming: 6 bases; junction bases outside the gene matches: 6. CDR1 is SGDLS and CDR2 is YYNGEE in the germline V gene. CDR3 size: 17 residues.

The CDR3: CASSIRTGDQPQHF. CDR3 bases: TGTGCCAGTAGTATTCGGACAGGGGATCAGCCCCAGCATTTT. The chain joins TRBV19 to TRBJ1-5; TRBD1 matches 9 bases. The CDR3 contains 14 residues. V trimming: 3 bases; J trimming: 5 bases; junction bases outside the gene matches: 2. Per the germline V gene, CDR1 is LNHDA and CDR2 is SQIVND (reference sequence).

The gene calls are TRBV5-1 and TRBJ2-7; D may correspond to TRBD1 or TRBD2 (6 bases each). CDR3 size: 17 residues. Trimming took 1 base from V and 7 from J, leaving 24 bases between them. The germline V gene encodes CDR1 SGHRS and CDR2 YFSETQ. CDR3 in DNA: TGCGCCAGCAGCTTGTCCGCTGGAGGGGGATTTTTGCTGGAGCAGTACTTC. Amino acid sequence: CASSLSAGGGFLLEQYF.

This clone came up once. The rearrangement uses TRBV27 and TRBJ2-1, with D unclear. The CDR3 is 16 amino acids. V lost 3 bases and J 1 base, leaving 13 bases between the germline ends. Germline V gene sequence: CDR1 MNHEY, CDR2 SMNVEV (reference sequence). CDR3 coding DNA: TGTGCCAGCAGTTTCCAAGGTTACGGATCCTACAATGAGCAGTTCTTC. The encoded protein is CASSFQGYGSYNEQFF.

V gene TRBV24-1 combines with J gene TRBJ2-2; D not certain. Germline CDR1 is KGHDR and CDR2 is SFDVKD. The CDR3 length is 13 residues. Between the trimmed V and J ends, which lost 6 bases and 6 bases, there was a span of 10 bases. CDR3 sequence (DNA): TGTGCCACCAGTAAGAGGTCCCCCGGGGAGCTGTTTTTT. Residues: CATSKRSPGELFF.

This sequence joins TRBV19 and TRBJ1-5; D is possibly TRBD1 (6 bases). CDR3 length equals 12 residues. V lost 5 bases and J lost 9, with 11 bases in between. Germline CDR1 reads LNHDA; CDR2 reads SQIVND (reference sequence). The CDR3 DNA reads TGTGCCAGTAGTTCCTCAGGGGCGCCCCAGCATTTT. As protein: CASSSSGAPQHF.

DNA for the CDR3: TGTGCCAGCAGCCAAAGAGGGGCAGCCCCTAATGAAAAACTGTTTTTT. Translating gives CASSQRGAAPNEKLFF. The chain carries TRBV3-1 (or the pseudogene TRBV3-2) and TRBJ1-4; perhaps TRBD1 as D (5 bases). This CDR3 contains 16 residues. Trimming cost V 2 bases and J 3 bases, with 13 bases left between them. Germline V gene lookup returns CDR1 LGHDT and CDR2 YNNKEL (reference sequence).

The chain is built from TRBV5-1 and TRBJ2-6; 8 bases line up with TRBD1. Germline V CDR1 and CDR2: SGHRS, YFSETQ. V lost 3 bases and J lost 2; bases outside the gene matches: 4. The CDR3 has 16 residues. This chain's CDR3 is CASSSGQAAGANVLTF. The CDR3 DNA is TGCGCCAGCAGCTCGGGACAGGCGGCTGGGGCCAACGTCCTGACTTTC.

The V call is TRBV15, the J call TRBJ1-1; weak D call: TRBD1 (6 bases). Trimming shortened V by 4 bases and J by 4 bases, and 10 bases separated the two germline ends. Germline V gene lookup returns CDR1 LNHNV and CDR2 YYDKDF (reference sequence). The CDR3 consists of 13 residues. The chain's CDR3 is CATSKFRGTEAFF. Here the CDR3 DNA reads TGTGCCACCAGCAAGTTCAGGGGCACTGAAGCTTTCTTT.

The V gene is TRBV7-3, the J gene TRBJ2-1; D possibly matches TRBD1 or TRBD2 (5 bases each). Germline assignment: CDR1 SGHTA and CDR2 FQGTGA. Trimming removed 2 bases from V and 12 bases from J, with 11 bases in between. This CDR3 is 12 amino acids long. The CDR3 region is CASSLVGAGQFF. In nucleotides, the CDR3 is TGTGCCAGCAGCTTAGTCGGGGCAGGGCAGTTCTTC. Full variable domain (missing parts from reference TRBV7-3 and TRBJ2-1): GAGVSQTPSNKVTEKGKYVELRCDPISGHTALYWYRQSLGQGPEFLIYFQGTGAADDSGLPNDRFFAVRPEGSVSTLKIQRTERGDSAVYLCASSLVGAGQFFGPGTRLTVL.

The chain employs TRBV7-9 and TRBJ1-1; D perhaps matches TRBD1 (5 bases). CDR1 and CDR2 (germline): SEHNR, FQNEAQ (reference sequence). The CDR3 extends over 16 amino acids. The V end was cut by 6 bases, the J end by 0 bases, with 17 bases between. For the CDR3, the DNA is TGTGCCAGCAGGGGGACGGAACTATCCGTGAACACTGAAGCTTTCTTT. Protein: CASRGTELSVNTEAFF.

The V and J genes are TRBV27 and TRBJ1-6; 7 bases are a match to TRBD1. V lost 5 bases and J lost 3; bases outside the gene matches: 13. This CDR3 is 18 amino acids long. CDR1 and CDR2 (germline): MNHEY, SMNVEV (reference sequence). The CDR3: CASSLGGETGLYNSPLHF. As DNA, the CDR3 is TGTGCCAGCAGTCTAGGCGGGGAGACAGGGCTCTATAATTCACCCCTCCACTTT.

Here the CDR3 reads CASSVGTIAGVETQYF. In DNA, the CDR3 is TGTGCCAGCAGCGTGGGTACCATAGCGGGAGTAGAGACCCAGTACTTC. V usage is TRBV9 and J usage is TRBJ2-5, with 9 bases aligning to TRBD2. The CDR3 is 16 amino acids. The J segment lost 4 bases and the V segment lost 2 bases, leaving 9 bases of the junction unmatched. Germline V gives CDR1 SGDLS, CDR2 YYNGEE.

The chain couples TRBV7-2 to TRBJ2-5; 8 bases map to TRBD2. This CDR3 has 18 amino acids. Germline loops: CDR1 SGHTA, CDR2 FQGNSA. Losses at the gene ends were 5 bases for V and 4 bases for J; bases not matched to a gene: 18. This CDR3 is CASSALGVSGSRGETQYF. Written as DNA, the CDR3 is TGTGCCAGCAGCGCCCTGGGGGTGAGCGGGAGTCGGGGAGAGACCCAGTACTTC.

The chain uses TRBV7-3 and TRBJ2-6, with D tentatively TRBD2 (6 bases). Per the germline V gene, CDR1 is SGHTA and CDR2 is FQGTGA. V was pared by 6 bases and J by 4 bases, with 13 bases between. The CDR3 loop spans 15 amino acids. The CDR3 coding sequence is TGTGCCAGCAGGATGGGGGGAGTCGGGGCCAACGTCCTGACTTTC. Translated: CASRMGGVGANVLTF.

CDR3 protein: CAAGTIPTEQYF. Written as DNA, the CDR3 is TGTGCCGCAGGGACCATTCCTACGGAGCAGTACTTC. The V and J genes are TRBV19 and TRBJ2-7; the D call may be TRBD1 or TRBD2 (5 bases each). Germline V lookup: CDR1 LNHDA, CDR2 SQIVND (reference sequence). V was trimmed by 11 bases and J by 7 bases, leaving 18 bases between them. The CDR3 sequence is 12 residues long.

CDR3 in DNA: TGTGCCAGTAGTGCCGTACAGAGCTCTACAAACACCATATATTTT. It translates to CASSAVQSSTNTIYF. J is TRBJ1-3 and V is TRBV19; D gene unclear. Germline-derived CDR1 and CDR2 are LNHDA and SQIVND (reference sequence). The CDR3 runs 15 residues. V lost 5 bases and J lost 6, with 17 bases in between.

This chain joins TRBV29-1 and TRBJ2-7, with D tentatively TRBD2 (5 bases). The CDR3 has 11 residues. Deletions cut 7 bases from V and 6 bases from J, with 13 bases between. Germline V lookup: CDR1 SQVTM, CDR2 ANQGSEA. The CDR3, as DNA: TGCAGCGGCCTAACTCGGGGCGAGCAGTACTTC. Translation gives CSGLTRGEQYF.